This paragraph covers one TCR beta chain sequence. PCR used 60 Vbeta primers and 13 Jbeta primers. Repertoires were generated with immunoSEQ multiplex PCR, while TCRdb's copy carries only in-frame clones and drops some. The sample has about 190,000 clones; 84% are singletons. This sample is drawn from a study of cytomegalovirus exposure and HLA in healthy donors. The CDR3 spans 15 residues. V was pared by 7 bases and J by 3 bases, with 19 bases between. Germline CDR1 reads MNHNS; CDR2 reads SASEGT. The receptor comes from a boy between 10 and 17 years old in good health and CMV-seronegative. Sequencing was performed on PBMCs. The V gene is TRBV6-1, the J gene TRBJ2-7; a possible D gene is TRBD1 (6 bases). In DNA form, the CDR3 reads TGTGCCAGCACTAGAGTAGGGGGTTCCAACTACGAGCAGTACTTC. Its protein is CASTRVGGSNYEQYF.